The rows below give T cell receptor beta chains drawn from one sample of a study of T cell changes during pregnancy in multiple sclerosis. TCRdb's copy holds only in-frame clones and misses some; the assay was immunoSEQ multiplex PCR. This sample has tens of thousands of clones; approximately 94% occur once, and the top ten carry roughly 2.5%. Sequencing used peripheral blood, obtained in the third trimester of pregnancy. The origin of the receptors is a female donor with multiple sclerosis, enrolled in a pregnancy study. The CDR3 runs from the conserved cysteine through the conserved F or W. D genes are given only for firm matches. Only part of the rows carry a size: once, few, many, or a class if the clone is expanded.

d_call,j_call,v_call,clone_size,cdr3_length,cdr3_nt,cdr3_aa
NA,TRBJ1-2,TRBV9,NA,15,TGTGCCAGCAGCGTAGCGGGCAGGGTTGAATATGGCTACACCTTC,CASSVAGRVEYGYTF
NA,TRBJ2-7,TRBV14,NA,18,TGTGCCAGCAGCCAAGTGCGATCCGAGACAGTCTCCCCCTACGAGCAGTACTTC,CASSQVRSETVSPYEQYF
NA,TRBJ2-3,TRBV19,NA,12,TGTGCCAGTATGGAGAGCACAGATACGCAGTATTTT,CASMESTDTQYF
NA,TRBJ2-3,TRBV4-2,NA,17,TGTGCCAGCAGCCAAGCCCCCACCCCTAGCGCCCCAGATACGCAGTATTTT,CASSQAPTPSAPDTQYF
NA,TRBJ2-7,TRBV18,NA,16,TGTGCCAGCTCACTCAGAGGAGGGAAAACCTCCTACGAGCAGTACTTC,CASSLRGGKTSYEQYF
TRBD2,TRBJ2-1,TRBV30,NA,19,TGTGCCTGGAGTGTATTGAGCGGGGCCTCAAATGGAGTCTACAATGAGCAGTTCTTC,CAWSVLSGASNGVYNEQFF
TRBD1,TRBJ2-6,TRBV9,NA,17,TGTGCCAGCAGCGTTGGCAGGGGGCACTCTGGGGCCAACGTCCTGACTTTC,CASSVGRGHSGANVLTF
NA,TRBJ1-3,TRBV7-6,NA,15,TGTGCCAGCAGCTTATCATCCAGCTCTGGAAACACCATATATTTT,CASSLSSSSGNTIYF
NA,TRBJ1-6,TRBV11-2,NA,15,TGTGCCAGCAGCAACGCGGGGCAGGGAAATTCACCCCTCCACTTT,CASSNAGQGNSPLHF
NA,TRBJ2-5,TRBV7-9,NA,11,TGTGCCAGCAGCTTAGGGGGGCTCCAGTACTTC,CASSLGGLQYF
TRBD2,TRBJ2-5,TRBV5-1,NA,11,TGCGCCAGCAGCAAGGGACTAGCGGAATACTTC,CASSKGLAEYF
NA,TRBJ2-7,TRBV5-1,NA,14,TGCGCCAGCCGTACGGGGGGCGGGTTGTACGAGCAGTACTTC,CASRTGGGLYEQYF
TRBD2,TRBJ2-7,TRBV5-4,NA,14,TGTGCCAGCAGCTCGGGACTAGCCGACTACGAGCAGTACTTC,CASSSGLADYEQYF
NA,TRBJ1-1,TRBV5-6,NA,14,TGTGCCAGCAGCCCCACCGGGTACCACACTGAAGCTTTCTTT,CASSPTGYHTEAFF
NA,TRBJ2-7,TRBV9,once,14,TGTGCCAGCAGCGTAGTTGACGGGTCCTACGAGCAGTACTTC,CASSVVDGSYEQYF